One sample yielded the 29 T cell receptor beta chains listed below, sequenced in a study of technical replicates of blood from a handful of donors. Some clones are missing from TCRdb's copy, which holds only in-frame ones; the method was immunoSEQ multiplex PCR. The data show tens of thousands of clones, approximately 94% seen once. Material for sequencing was PBMCs. The receptors derive from a human donor in good health. Some clones in this sample may be carry-over from other donors' samples.

CDR3 amino acids: CASSPGDSYEQYF. The CDR3 DNA reads TGTGCCAGCAGTCCTGGAGACTCCTACGAGCAGTACTTC. The chain uses TRBV6-5 and TRBJ2-7, with D unresolved. Trimming took off 5 bases at V and 0 bases at J, with 8 bases between the two ends. CDR3 length: 13 amino acids. CDR1 is MNHEY, CDR2 SVGAGI, per germline.

V usage is TRBV7-9 and J usage is TRBJ2-7; TRBD1 matches 7 bases. Germline V CDR1 and CDR2: SEHNR, FQNEAQ (reference sequence). V shed 2 bases and J 6 bases; nucleotides not matched to a gene: 7. The CDR3 spans 14 residues. CDR3 nucleotide sequence: TGTGCCAGCAGCTTAATCGGGCAGGGGGTCGAGCAGTACTTC. Protein: CASSLIGQGVEQYF.

The rearrangement joins TRBV2 to TRBJ1-1; D gene ambiguous. V lost 6 bases, J lost 2 bases, and 13 bases lay in between. This CDR3 is 14 amino acids long. Germline CDR1 SNHLY, CDR2 FYNNEI. CDR3 in DNA: TGTGCCAGCAGCCTAAACCGGTTAAACACTGAAGCTTTCTTT. It translates to CASSLNRLNTEAFF.

This clone appeared once. V usage is TRBV29-1 and J usage is TRBJ2-4; 7 bases are shared with TRBD2. The trim removed 0 bases at V and 0 bases at J, leaving 14 bases unmatched. The germline gives CDR1 SQVTM, CDR2 ANQGSEA. This CDR3 is built from 19 residues. CDR3 residues: CSVEDGSLGEGIAKNIQYF. For the CDR3, the DNA is TGCAGCGTTGAAGATGGGTCCTTAGGGGAGGGGATAGCCAAAAACATTCAGTACTTC.

This chain uses TRBV9 with TRBJ2-5; D not certain. The CDR3 loop spans 14 amino acids. Germline CDR1 is SGDLS and CDR2 is YYNGEE. V was cut by 3 bases and J by 7 bases, with 16 bases left in between. The CDR3, as DNA: TGTGCCAGCAGCGCCCAACAGAAGGAAGGGACCCAGTACTTC. It specifies CASSAQQKEGTQYF. Based on the CDR3 plus reference TRBV9 and TRBJ2-5, the full variable domain is DSGVTQTPKHLITATGQRVTLRCSPRSGDLSVYWYQQSLDQGLQFLIQYYNGEERAKGNILERFSAQQFPDLHSELNLSSLELGDSALYFCASSAQQKEGTQYFGPGTRLLVL.

V is TRBV4-1 and J is TRBJ2-5; TRBD2 matches at 8 bases. This CDR3 has 19 amino acids. The J segment lost 1 base and the V segment lost 0 bases, leaving 13 bases of the junction unmatched. Germline lookup yields CDR1 MGHRA and CDR2 YSYEKL. The CDR3 region has the DNA TGCGCCAGCAGCCAAGATCTGGGAATAGCGGGGAGAATCCAAGAGACCCAGTACTTC. Translated: CASSQDLGIAGRIQETQYF.

The chain uses TRBV11-1 and TRBJ2-5, with 8 bases fitting TRBD1. The germline V gene encodes CDR1 SGHAT and CDR2 FQDESV (reference sequence). V shed 5 bases, J shed 6 bases, and the junction held 8 bases outside the gene matches. This CDR3 is 14 amino acids long. CDR3 coding DNA: TGTGCCAGCAGCACGGACAGGGCTTCTAAGACCCAGTACTTC. Translation gives CASSTDRASKTQYF.

The CDR3 DNA is TGTGCCAGCAGCAAGACTAGCGACTACAATGAGCAGTTCTTC. Translated: CASSKTSDYNEQFF. The V call is TRBV9, the J call TRBJ2-1, with 8 nucleotides matching TRBD2. The V segment lost 4 bases and the J segment 3 bases; nucleotides outside the gene matches: 3. The CDR3 covers 14 residues. CDR1 SGDLS and CDR2 YYNGEE come from the germline V gene.

This sequence joins TRBV27 and TRBJ1-6; 7 bases map to TRBD1. CDR1 and CDR2 from the germline V gene are MNHEY and SMNVEV (reference sequence). The CDR3 contains 19 residues. J was trimmed by 1 base and V by 8 bases; bases with no gene match: 17. The CDR3 protein is CASRPFPGGGRSYNSPLHF. CDR3 DNA: TGTGCCAGCCGACCCTTCCCAGGGGGAGGAAGATCCTATAATTCACCCCTCCACTTT.

This chain joins TRBV10-3 and TRBJ1-5, with D unclear. Trimming removed 4 bases from V and 7 bases from J, with 11 bases in between. Germline V gene lookup returns CDR1 ENHRY and CDR2 SYGVKD. The CDR3 consists of 13 residues. This chain's CDR3 is CAISVMGEQPQHF. The CDR3 region has the DNA TGTGCCATCAGTGTGATGGGAGAACAGCCCCAGCATTTT.

To note about this clone: Other nucleotide sequences from this sample produce the same CDR3. The genes are TRBV29-1 and TRBJ1-1, with TRBD1 as a possible D gene (6 bases). The V gene lost 3 bases and the J gene lost 4 bases, with 9 bases spanning the gap. The germline V gene has CDR1 SQVTM and CDR2 ANQGSEA. The CDR3 sequence is 12 residues long. The CDR3 loop is CSVEVGGTEAFF. The DNA for the CDR3 is TGCAGCGTTGAGGTAGGGGGCACTGAAGCTTTCTTT.

The V gene is TRBV7-2, the J gene TRBJ2-7; 10 nucleotides align to TRBD2. This CDR3 spans 15 amino acids. Germline V lookup: CDR1 SGHTA, CDR2 FQGNSA. Unmatched junction bases numbered 7, after V lost 7 bases and J lost 1 base. CDR3 loop: CASTLLAGNSYEQYF. The CDR3 DNA reads TGTGCCAGCACCCTACTAGCGGGAAATTCCTACGAGCAGTACTTC.

The CDR3 spells CASSVAGYNTGELFF. The CDR3, as DNA: TGCGCCAGCAGTGTCGCGGGATATAACACCGGGGAGCTGTTTTTT. The chain links TRBV10-2 to TRBJ2-2; D is possibly TRBD2 (6 bases). V lost 4 bases, J lost 2 bases, and 11 bases lay in between. The CDR3 contains 15 residues. Germline lookup yields CDR1 WSHSY and CDR2 SAAADI.

This chain joins TRBV4-2 and TRBJ2-1; 8 bases are a match to TRBD2. The length of the CDR3 is 14 residues. Trimming removed 1 base from V and 8 bases from J; junction bases left unmatched: 4. Germline V gene lookup returns CDR1 LGHNA and CDR2 YNFKEQ. The CDR3 DNA follows: TGTGCCAGCAGCCAAGTCGGGGGACTAGATGAGCAGTTCTTC. This gives the protein CASSQVGGLDEQFF.

The genes are TRBV10-3 and TRBJ2-7, with TRBD2 matching over 10 bases. This CDR3 is built from 14 residues. Germline trimming cut 10 bases from V and 6 bases from J; bases unmatched to any gene: 12. Looked up from germline, CDR1 is ENHRY and CDR2 is SYGVKD. This CDR3 is CATQGASGSPEQYF. Written as DNA, the CDR3 is TGTGCCACCCAAGGGGCTAGCGGGAGCCCCGAGCAGTACTTC.

The V gene is TRBV4-1, the J gene TRBJ1-2; D is possibly TRBD1 (6 bases). CDR3 length: 16 residues. The ends were cut back, 0 bases at V and 4 bases at J, with 15 bases in the middle. The germline CDR1 and CDR2 sequences are MGHRA and YSYEKL. The chain's CDR3 is CASSQDIQGGGYGYTF. The CDR3 region has the DNA TGCGCCAGCAGCCAAGATATCCAGGGAGGGGGCTATGGCTACACCTTC.

CDR3 residues: CATSRDKGTEAFF. Written as DNA, the CDR3 is TGTGCCACCAGCAGAGATAAGGGGACTGAAGCTTTCTTT. The genes are TRBV15 and TRBJ1-1, with D possibly TRBD1 on 5 matching bases. Germline lookup yields CDR1 LNHNV and CDR2 YYDKDF (reference sequence). This CDR3 is built from 13 residues. V was cut by 0 bases and J by 5 bases, with 7 bases left in between.

V and J are TRBV15 and TRBJ1-6, with 10 bases identical to TRBD1. The junction had 10 bases not matched to a gene; V was cut back by 8 bases and J by 6 bases. This CDR3 is 16 amino acids long. CDR1 is LNHNV and CDR2 is YYDKDF in the germline V gene (reference sequence). The CDR3 bases are TGTGCCACCGTACCGGGACAGGGGTCGAGTAATTCACCCCTCCACTTT. It specifies CATVPGQGSSNSPLHF.

This clone has just one count. This sequence joins TRBV30 and TRBJ1-3; D is undetermined. V shed 5 bases and J shed 0 bases, with 14 bases lying between them. Germline V gene data show CDR1 as GTSNPN and CDR2 as SVGIG (reference sequence). The CDR3 totals 15 residues. The CDR3 spells CAWGRVERSGNTIYF. The CDR3 DNA sequence: TGTGCCTGGGGGCGGGTGGAGCGCTCTGGAAACACCATATATTTT.

The chain has TRBV25-1 and TRBJ2-5; 7 bases are shared with TRBD1. Germline V gives CDR1 MGHDK, CDR2 SYGVNS. The CDR3 has 17 amino acids. V was pared by 4 bases and J by 2 bases, with 13 bases of the junction left unmatched. CDR3 coding DNA: TGTGCCAGCAGTGTCTTCACCGACAGGGTCGGACAAGAGACCCAGTACTTC. This translates into CASSVFTDRVGQETQYF. Full variable domain (outside the CDR3, taken from reference TRBV25-1 and TRBJ2-5): EADIYQTPRYLVIGTGKKITLECSQTMGHDKMYWYQQDPGMELHLIHYSYGVNSTEKGDLSSESTVSRIRTEHFPLTLESARPSHTSQYLCASSVFTDRVGQETQYFGPGTRLLVL.

The chain links TRBV10-3 to TRBJ2-7, with 9 bases lining up with TRBD1. Germline-derived CDR1 and CDR2 are ENHRY and SYGVKD. The CDR3 sequence is 14 residues long. V shed 2 bases, J shed 2 bases, and the junction held 1 base outside the gene matches. The CDR3 DNA sequence: TGTGCCATCAGTGAGGGGACAGGGACCTACGAGCAGTACTTC. Its translation is CAISEGTGTYEQYF.

The chain employs TRBV29-1 and TRBJ1-2; 9 bases line up with TRBD1. Germline V lookup: CDR1 SQVTM, CDR2 ANQGSEA. The CDR3 runs 14 residues. Trimming at V came to 5 bases and at J to 6 bases, leaving 10 bases not matched to a gene. As DNA, the CDR3 is TGCAGCGTTCTCAAACAGGGGGCGGGAGATGGCTACACCTTC. Protein sequence: CSVLKQGAGDGYTF.

This chain joins TRBV12-5 and TRBJ2-1; D is unresolved. Germline V gene sequence: CDR1 LGHNT, CDR2 FRNRAP. V was cut by 1 base and J by 9 bases, with 4 bases left in between. The CDR3 runs 11 residues. This chain's CDR3 is CASGLGVEQFF. CDR3 DNA: TGTGCTAGTGGTTTGGGAGTTGAGCAGTTCTTC.

This chain links TRBV4-3 with TRBJ2-3, with TRBD2 matching over 8 bases. The CDR3 spans 18 residues. V was pared by 0 bases and J by 0 bases, with 8 bases of the junction left unmatched. Germline-derived CDR1 and CDR2 are LGHNA and YSLEER. The CDR3 is CASSQEIRSGGSTDTQYF. In DNA, the CDR3 is TGCGCCAGCAGCCAAGAAATAAGGAGCGGGGGTAGCACAGATACGCAGTATTTT.

The chain links TRBV27 to TRBJ1-1; the match to TRBD1 covers 7 bases. Trimming removed 2 bases from V and 5 bases from J; junction bases left unmatched: 11. Per the germline V gene, CDR1 is MNHEY and CDR2 is SMNVEV (reference sequence). This CDR3 is 16 amino acids long. The chain's CDR3 is CASSLRVTGVWTEAFF. CDR3 sequence (DNA): TGTGCCAGCAGTTTACGAGTAACAGGGGTCTGGACTGAAGCTTTCTTT.

The chain has TRBV18 and TRBJ1-5, with a tentative D call TRBD1 (6 bases). This CDR3 is built from 15 residues. The V end lost 6 bases, the J end lost 1 base, and 13 bases lay between the germline ends. From germline, CDR1 is KGHSH and CDR2 LQKENI. CDR3 sequence: CASSPARGSNQPQHF. The CDR3 DNA follows: TGTGCCAGCTCCCCGGCTAGGGGGAGCAATCAGCCCCAGCATTTT.

The chain links TRBV12-5 to TRBJ2-3, with 8 bases aligning to TRBD2. V lost 3 bases, J lost 6 bases, and 5 bases stayed unmatched. The CDR3 spans 14 residues. The germline V gene has CDR1 LGHNT and CDR2 FRNRAP. The CDR3 sequence is CASGFGAGVDTQYF. The DNA of the CDR3 is TGTGCTAGTGGTTTCGGAGCGGGAGTCGATACGCAGTATTTT.

In this sample, this clone turned up once. J is TRBJ2-5 and V is TRBV10-3; 13 positions agree with TRBD2. The CDR3 length is 18 residues. CDR1 and CDR2 from the germline V gene are ENHRY and SYGVKD. V gave up 3 bases and J gave up 13 bases; unmatched junction bases: 20. The CDR3 region is CAISDPSIPGTSGKTRYF. DNA for the CDR3: TGTGCCATCAGTGACCCGAGTATTCCCGGGACTAGCGGGAAGACTCGGTACTTC.

V usage is TRBV9 and J usage is TRBJ2-1, with TRBD2 matching 9 bases. V lost 3 bases and J lost 1; bases outside the gene matches: 8. The CDR3 totals 17 residues. Germline-derived CDR1 and CDR2 are SGDLS and YYNGEE. The CDR3 nucleotides read TGTGCCAGCAGCGCCCCTTATAGCGGGAGTTCCTACAATGAGCAGTTCTTC. Its translation: CASSAPYSGSSYNEQFF.